This record covers a single TCR beta chain. The target antigen is unknown. These data are taken from a study of siplizumab effects on memory and regulatory T cells. Broader study findings: There were only a minor fraction of alloreactive clones that mapped to unstimulated subsets. Alloreactive CD4+ clones that could be mapped were on average approximately 69% Treg-derived with siplizumab, against about 28% in controls.

Trimming removed 4 bases at V and 3 bases at J, with 13 bases between. The CDR3 totals 14 residues. Germline V gives CDR1 ENHRY, CDR2 SYGVKD. Sequencing used immunoSEQ multiplex PCR; TCRdb keeps in-frame clones, though not all of them. The table records roughly 69,000 clones, approximately 87% of them present only once. This clonotype was sampled from a human donor in good health. The sequencing sample was made of memory CD4+ T cells sorted from blood. The V and J genes are TRBV10-3 and TRBJ2-7; perhaps D is TRBD1 or TRBD2 (7 bases each). CDR3 amino acids: CAISGQGGFYEQYF. CDR3 nucleotides: TGTGCCATCAGTGGACAGGGAGGGTTCTACGAGCAGTACTTC.